The rows below give T cell receptor beta chains drawn from one sample of a study of T cells in Graves' hyperthyroidism and ophthalmopathy. TCRdb ran MiXCR on the multiplex PCR reads and lists one entry per CDR3 protein. In the table there are over 700,000 distinct CDR3 sequences, over 35% of which are singletons. The specimen was blood. The receptors shown here come from a man aged 18 to 29 with Graves' hyperthyroidism. The CDR3 runs from the conserved cysteine through the conserved F or W. A D gene is named only where the DNA matches it firmly. Size is omitted from some rows. Given values are once, few, many or a class for expanded clones.

v_call,clone_size,d_call,j_call,cdr3_nt,cdr3_aa
TRBV10-3,NA,TRBD2,TRBJ2-2,TGTGCCATCAGAATCTTAGCGGGAGGCCGGGGCACCGGGGAGCTGTTTTTT,CAIRILAGGRGTGELFF
TRBV19,NA,TRBD1,TRBJ2-2,TGTGCCAGTAGTCTTTACTCTGGTCGGACAGGGTGGACCGGGGAGCTGTTTTTT,CASSLYSGRTGWTGELFF
TRBV28,NA,TRBD1,TRBJ1-1,TGTGCCAGCAGTCTGACAGGGTCGTACGCCAAAGCTTTCTTT,CASSLTGSYAKAFF
TRBV11-3,once,NA,TRBJ2-7,TGTGCCAGCAACGCACCCCTGGGGGGAGACGGCGAGCAGTACTTC,CASNAPLGGDGEQYF
TRBV10-3,many,TRBD1,TRBJ2-7,TGTGCCATCAGACTACAGGGGAGCGAGCAGTACTTC,CAIRLQGSEQYF
TRBV7-6,once,NA,TRBJ2-2,TGTGCCAGCAGCTCGGACATCGGGACGAGCACCGGGGAGCTGTTTTTT,CASSSDIGTSTGELFF
TRBV7-9,many,NA,TRBJ1-1,TGTGCCAGCGCCACCACTACTTCGAACACTGAAGCTTTCTTT,CASATTTSNTEAFF
TRBV19,few,TRBD1,TRBJ1-2,TGTGCCAGCCTCAAACCGGACAGGGTACCGGGATACAATGGCTACACCTTC,CASLKPDRVPGYNGYTF
TRBV10-3,once,TRBD1,TRBJ1-5,TGTGCCATCAGTGATGGACAGGGCAATCAGCCCCAGCATTTT,CAISDGQGNQPQHF
TRBV6-6,NA,NA,TRBJ1-2,TGTGCCAGCAGATTCTCCGGGACGCCGGTTAACTATGGCTACACCTTC,CASRFSGTPVNYGYTF
TRBV10-3,few,NA,TRBJ1-1,TGTGCCAGCAGCCAGGTGGAGGGCGGGGACACTGAAGCTTTCTTT,CASSQVEGGDTEAFF
TRBV6-5,NA,NA,TRBJ2-5,TGTGCCAGCAGTTACAGCGCGTCAGAGACCCAGTACTTC,CASSYSASETQYF
TRBV7-9,many,TRBD1,TRBJ1-5,TGTGCCAGCAGCCCAGACAGGGGGCAGCCCCAGCATTTT,CASSPDRGQPQHF
TRBV15,few,TRBD1,TRBJ2-2,TGTGCCACCAGCAGAGTGGGACAGGGGGAGGATGAGCAGTTTTTT,CATSRVGQGEDEQFF
TRBV19,few,NA,TRBJ1-1,TGTGCCAGTAGTATATCTACCGGGGGACCTGAAGCTTTCTTT,CASSISTGGPEAFF
TRBV6-5,NA,NA,TRBJ2-7,TGTGCCAGCAGACCTGACAGGTTGATCGAGCAGTACTTC,CASRPDRLIEQYF
TRBV25-1,NA,TRBD1,TRBJ1-6,TGTGCCAGCAGAAAGACAGGGGGCATTTCACCCCTCCACTTT,CASRKTGGISPLHF
TRBV2,many,NA,TRBJ2-2,TGTGCCACCGAGACGGGAGAGAGGGCCGGGGAGCTGTTTTTT,CATETGERAGELFF
TRBV2,many,NA,TRBJ1-1,TGTGCCAGCTTCGGGACAATGAACACTGAAGCTTTCTTT,CASFGTMNTEAFF
TRBV29-1,many,NA,TRBJ1-1,TGCAGCGTTGCTGTCACAGCGAACACTGAAGCTTTCTTT,CSVAVTANTEAFF
TRBV6-6,few,TRBD1,TRBJ2-7,TGTGCCAGCGAGGACAGGGCGCGTGAGCAGTACTTC,CASEDRAREQYF
TRBV20-1,NA,NA,TRBJ2-5,TGCGGGGCCTTGGGGGTAGGGGAGACCCAGTACTTC,CGALGVGETQYF
TRBV19,few,NA,TRBJ2-7,TGTGCCAGTAGTATAATCGGGGTCGACGAGCAGTACTTC,CASSIIGVDEQYF
TRBV7-9,few,TRBD1,TRBJ1-4,TGTGCCAGCAGCCCAGAACAGGGGATAGTAGATGAAAAACTGTTTTTT,CASSPEQGIVDEKLFF
TRBV12-3/TRBV12-4,NA,NA,TRBJ1-5,TGTGCCAGCAGTTTGAGCAGGGCTGGGAATCAGCCCCAGCATTTT,CASSLSRAGNQPQHF
TRBV29-1,NA,TRBD1,TRBJ1-4,TGCAGCGTTTCCGAGACAGGGGCCGAAAAACTGTTTTTT,CSVSETGAEKLFF
TRBV6-4,NA,NA,TRBJ1-5,TGTGCCAGCAGTGATCGGGCGCGGGATAGCAATCAGCCCCAGCATTTT,CASSDRARDSNQPQHF
TRBV29-1,NA,TRBD1,TRBJ2-7,TGCAGCGTTGAGTGGACAGGGGGTTCCCACGAGCAGTACTTC,CSVEWTGGSHEQYF
TRBV7-7,NA,NA,TRBJ2-6,TGTGCTAGCAGTGAACAACCCTCCGCGGCCAACGTCCTGACTTTC,CASSEQPSAANVLTF
TRBV5-1,NA,NA,TRBJ1-1,TGCGCCAGCAGCTTGGTGTTGCGGGGGAACACTGAAGCTTTCTTT,CASSLVLRGNTEAFF
TRBV25-1,NA,NA,TRBJ1-2,NA,CASSEYLCSVESREGGYTF
TRBV2,once,NA,TRBJ1-5,TGTGCCAGCAACAGTCCTAATCAGCCCCAGCATTTT,CASNSPNQPQHF
TRBV19,many,NA,TRBJ1-5,TGTGCCAGTAGTATACAAGTGGGCCGAGGGCAGCCCCAGCATTTT,CASSIQVGRGQPQHF
TRBV9,few,NA,TRBJ1-1,TGTGCCAGCAGCGGGGATTCCGGGACAACAAACACTGAAGCTTTCTTT,CASSGDSGTTNTEAFF
TRBV7-2,NA,NA,TRBJ1-1,TGTGCCAGCAGCTTCAGGGGCCAACCGAACACTGAAGCTTTCTTT,CASSFRGQPNTEAFF
TRBV2,many,NA,TRBJ1-2,TGTGCCAGCAGTGAAGCCGGTAGACGAGGGGTCTACACCTTC,CASSEAGRRGVYTF
TRBV9,NA,TRBD2,TRBJ2-7,TGTGCCAGCAGCGTAGAGACTAGCGATGAGCAGTACTTC,CASSVETSDEQYF
TRBV20-1,many,NA,TRBJ2-7,TGCAGTGCTAGGGGTGACTACGAGCAGTACTTC,CSARGDYEQYF
TRBV20-1,NA,NA,TRBJ2-7,TGCAGTGCTAGGAGGACCGACTACGAGCAGTACTTC,CSARRTDYEQYF
TRBV7-2,NA,NA,TRBJ1-4,TGTGCCAGCAGCCAAGGGGAGGGCAGTAATGAAGAACTGTTTTTT,CASSQGEGSNEELFF
TRBV19,few,NA,TRBJ2-2,TGTGCCACGTCCAGTCCGGGGTTGGTCACCGGGGAGCTGTTTTTT,CATSSPGLVTGELFF
TRBV5-1,NA,TRBD2,TRBJ2-7,TGCGCCAGCAGCCAAGAACCACTAGCGGGAGTTTCATACGAGCAGTACTTC,CASSQEPLAGVSYEQYF
TRBV20-1,few,TRBD1,TRBJ2-7,TGCAGTGCTGATGACAGGGCCTACGAGCAGTACTTC,CSADDRAYEQYF
TRBV7-2,few,NA,TRBJ2-5,TGTGCCAGCAGCTTATATGGGCGGAGGAGGGCCGGGGAGACCCAGTACTTC,CASSLYGRRRAGETQYF
TRBV4-1,few,NA,TRBJ1-2,TGCGCCAGCAGCCAACCCACGACAGGATTCTATGGCTACACCTTC,CASSQPTTGFYGYTF
TRBV5-6,NA,NA,TRBJ2-7,TGTGCCAGCAGCCTCAAGATCACAGGGAAAACCTACGAGCAGTACTTC,CASSLKITGKTYEQYF
TRBV19,NA,NA,TRBJ1-5,TGTGCCAGCAGTTGGGGGGTTCATCAGCCCCAGCATTTT,CASSWGVHQPQHF
TRBV15,many,NA,TRBJ2-7,TGTGCCACCAGCAGCAGGGATTCCTCCTACGAGCAGTACTTC,CATSSRDSSYEQYF
TRBV7-3,few,NA,TRBJ2-7,TGTGCCAGCAGTCTCGCCGGGTCAAGGGACGAGCAGTACTTC,CASSLAGSRDEQYF
TRBV2,NA,TRBD1,TRBJ2-2,TGTGCCAGCAGTGGACAGGGGATGAACACCGGGGAGCTGTTTTTT,CASSGQGMNTGELFF
TRBV24-1,many,NA,TRBJ2-5,TGTGCAACCAGTGAGACGGGGCGCGGGGAGACCCAGTACTTC,CATSETGRGETQYF
TRBV19,NA,NA,TRBJ2-6,TGTGCCAGTAGTAAAGGACGAGGGGCGGACGGACCTACCAACGTCCTGACTTTC,CASSKGRGADGPTNVLTF
TRBV6-6,many,NA,TRBJ2-5,TGTGCCAGCAGATCAGAACAAGAGACCCAGTACTTC,CASRSEQETQYF
TRBV5-1,NA,NA,TRBJ1-6,TGCGCCAGCAGCCCCATGTCCCCGGATAATTCACCCCTCCACTTT,CASSPMSPDNSPLHF
TRBV19,few,NA,TRBJ1-1,TGTGCCAGTAGTATATTAGGAGCCAGGGGGAACACTGAAGCTTTCTTT,CASSILGARGNTEAFF
TRBV7-3,few,TRBD2,TRBJ2-7,TGTGCCAGCAGCCAAGCCGGCGGGGGAGCCTACGAGCAGTACTTC,CASSQAGGGAYEQYF
TRBV5-6,NA,TRBD2,TRBJ2-7,TGTGCCAGCAGCTCGACCTGGACTAGCGGGGGGACGGAGCAGTACTTC,CASSSTWTSGGTEQYF